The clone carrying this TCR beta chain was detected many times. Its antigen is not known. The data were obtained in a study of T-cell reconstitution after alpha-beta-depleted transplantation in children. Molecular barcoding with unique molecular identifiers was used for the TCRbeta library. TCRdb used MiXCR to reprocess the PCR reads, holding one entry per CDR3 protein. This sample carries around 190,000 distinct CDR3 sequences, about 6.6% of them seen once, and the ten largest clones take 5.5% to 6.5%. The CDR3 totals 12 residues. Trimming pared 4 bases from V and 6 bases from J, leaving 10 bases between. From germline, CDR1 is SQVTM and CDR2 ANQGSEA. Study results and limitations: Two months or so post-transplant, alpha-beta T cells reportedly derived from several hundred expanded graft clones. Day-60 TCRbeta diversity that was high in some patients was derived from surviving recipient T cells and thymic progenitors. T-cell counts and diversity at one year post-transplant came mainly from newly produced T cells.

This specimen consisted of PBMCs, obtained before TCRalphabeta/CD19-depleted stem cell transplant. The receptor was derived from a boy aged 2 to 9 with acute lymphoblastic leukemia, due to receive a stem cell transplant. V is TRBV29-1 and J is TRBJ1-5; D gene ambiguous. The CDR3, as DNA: TGCAGCGTTGTCGTGGAGGGTCAGCCCCAGCATTTT. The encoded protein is CSVVVEGQPQHF.